One and the same sample provided the 6 T cell receptor beta chains below, sequenced in a study of siplizumab effects on memory and regulatory T cells. Some clones are missing from TCRdb's copy, which holds only in-frame ones; the method was immunoSEQ multiplex PCR. The sample lists approximately 120,000 clones, 93% occurring once. Sample: non-Treg CD4+ T cells sorted from blood. The source of these receptors is a human donor in good health.

The chain combines TRBV7-9 with TRBJ1-2; unclear D gene. Looked up from germline, CDR1 is SEHNR and CDR2 is FQNEAQ (reference sequence). This CDR3 is built from 13 residues. Trimming left V 8 bases short and J 1 base short, with 11 bases between. Here the CDR3 reads CASAIGFNYGYTF. Written as DNA, the CDR3 is TGTGCCAGCGCTATCGGGTTTAACTATGGCTACACCTTC.

The count of this clone is one. The chain recombines TRBV30 with TRBJ1-3, with a tentative D call TRBD1 (5 bases). This CDR3 region has 14 residues. CDR1 GTSNPN and CDR2 SVGIG come from the germline V gene (reference sequence). Trimming cost V 0 bases and J 1 base, with 7 bases left between them. This CDR3 reads CAWSVGGSGNTIYF. The CDR3 DNA follows: TGTGCCTGGAGTGTTGGGGGTTCTGGAAACACCATATATTTT. Complete variable domain (other parts from reference TRBV30 and TRBJ1-3): SQTIHQWPATLVQPVGSPLSLECTVEGTSNPNLYWYRQAAGRGLQLLFYSVGIGQISSEVPQNLSASRPQDRQFILSSKKLLLSDSGFYLCAWSVGGSGNTIYFGEGSWLTVV.

This chain joins TRBV15 and TRBJ1-4, with D uncertain. Germline lookup yields CDR1 LNHNV and CDR2 YYDKDF (reference sequence). This CDR3 has 19 amino acids. Trimming took 0 bases from V and 5 from J, leaving 22 bases between them. CDR3: CATSRDPAGGNGGNEKLFF. In DNA form, the CDR3 reads TGTGCCACCAGCAGAGATCCAGCGGGTGGAAACGGCGGGAATGAAAAACTGTTTTTT.

CDR3 sequence: CASSLVWNNSPLHF. CDR3 nucleotides: TGTGCCAGCAGCTTAGTCTGGAATAATTCACCCCTCCACTTT. The chain couples TRBV7-2 to TRBJ1-6; D unclear. Germline CDR1 and CDR2: SGHTA and FQGNSA. V gave up 1 base and J gave up 5 bases, with 6 bases separating them. This CDR3 contains 14 residues.

J is TRBJ1-3 and V is TRBV7-7, with 7 nucleotides matching TRBD1. Germline-derived CDR1 and CDR2 are SSHAT and FNYEAQ (reference sequence). The CDR3 loop spans 15 amino acids. J gave up 3 bases and V 2 bases, and 4 bases lay outside the gene matches. CDR3 in amino acids: CASSLTDRVGNTIYF. CDR3 in DNA: TGTGCCAGCAGCTTAACCGACAGGGTTGGAAACACCATATATTTT.

This clone came up a few times. This chain uses TRBV30 with TRBJ1-1; the D is unclear. The CDR3 covers 12 residues. Germline CDR1 GTSNPN, CDR2 SVGIG (reference sequence). The ends were cut back, 2 bases at V and 2 bases at J, with 6 bases in the middle. DNA of the CDR3: TGTGCCTGGAGTCCTGCTAACACTGAAGCTTTCTTT. Translated: CAWSPANTEAFF.